The source of this TCR beta chain is a study of T cell responses to AZD1222 COVID-19 vaccine. TCRdb keeps only in-frame clones here, not all; method: immunoSEQ multiplex PCR. Of 150,000 to 200,000 clones in the sample, over 80% were seen once. V dropped 0 bases and J dropped 2; count of bases not matched to a gene: 6. The CDR3 covers 16 residues. From germline, CDR1 is SGHRS and CDR2 YFSETQ. The table lists this clone with a few counts. The chain couples TRBV5-1 to TRBJ2-7, with 9 positions matching TRBD1. The sequence was obtained from an adult in good health. Material: peripheral blood, obtained on day 0 of MenACWY control vaccination. CDR3 DNA: TGCGCCAGCAGCTTGGAAACAGGGGGCGTCCCCTACGAGCAGTACTTC. Protein product: CASSLETGGVPYEQYF. The entire variable domain, with the rest obtained from reference TRBV5-1 and TRBJ2-7, is as follows: KAGVTQTPRYLIKTRGQQVTLSCSPISGHRSVSWYQQTPGQGLQFLFEYFSETQRNKGNFPGRFSGRQFSNSRSEMNVSTLELGDSALYLCASSLETGGVPYEQYFGPGTRLTVT.